This T cell receptor beta chain was documented in a study of T cells in Graves' hyperthyroidism and ophthalmopathy. This CDR3 comprises 15 residues. In germline, CDR1 is MNHNS, CDR2 SASEGT. The V and J ends lost 6 bases and 2 bases respectively, with 14 bases between them. Those patients with uncontrolled infection, other autoimmune disease, pregnancy or lactation were excluded. This clonotype was seen ten or more times. RNA transcripts yielded amplified TCR beta CDR3 regions. The primer set for the first-round RT-PCR of the TCR CDR3 was HTBI. MiXCR, applied by TCRdb to the multiplex PCR reads, yields one record per CDR3 protein. The table lists hundreds of thousands of distinct CDR3 sequences, about 19% of them singletons.

The chain carries TRBV6-1 and TRBJ1-5, with D perhaps TRBD1 (6 bases). The sequence derives from a man between 50 and 59 years old with Graves' ophthalmopathy. The sample consisted of blood. CDR3: CASRGTGSGNQPQHF. Written as DNA, the CDR3 is TGTGCCAGCAGGGGCACAGGGAGTGGCAATCAGCCCCAGCATTTT.